The 5 T cell receptor beta chains reported below all come from one sample, sequenced in a study of shared clonotypes between healthy human individuals. The protocol was immunoSEQ multiplex PCR, while the TCRdb copy is restricted to in-frame clones and leaves out a portion. There are some 2.4 million clones in the sample; 93% occur only once, and about 0.34% lies in the top ten. The sequenced sample was naive CD4+ T cells from PBMCs. The sample's subset: CD45RA+ positively selected. All receptors come from a man younger than 35 in good health. Some clones in this sample may be carry-over from other donors' samples.

Of note for this clone: Within the sample, other DNA sequences also encode this same CDR3. This rearrangement joins TRBV7-9 to TRBJ2-5; 9 positions agree with TRBD1. This CDR3 spans 14 amino acids. Trimming removed 5 bases from V and 2 bases from J; junction bases left unmatched: 3. Germline assignment: CDR1 SEHNR and CDR2 FQNEAQ (reference sequence). The CDR3 DNA reads TGTGCCAGCAGCCGGGGACAGGGTCAAGAGACCCAGTACTTC. Translated, it gives CASSRGQGQETQYF.

The chain combines TRBV25-1 with TRBJ2-5; D might be TRBD1 or TRBD2, each matching 5 bases. Germline V lookup: CDR1 MGHDK, CDR2 SYGVNS. The V and J ends lost 8 bases and 7 bases respectively, with 17 bases between them. This CDR3 region has 13 residues. CDR3 nucleotide sequence: TGTGCCAGCGGTCAAGCCGGGACCGGGACCCAGTACTTC. This gives the protein CASGQAGTGTQYF.

This clone was recorded only once. The chain is built from TRBV28 and TRBJ2-3, with 10 nucleotides matching TRBD2. Per the germline V gene, CDR1 is MDHEN and CDR2 is SYDVKM. The CDR3 spans 14 residues. Losses at the gene ends were 8 bases for V and 3 bases for J; bases not matched to a gene: 5. CDR3 loop: CASRGLARTDTQYF. DNA for the CDR3: TGTGCCAGCCGGGGACTAGCGAGGACAGATACGCAGTATTTT.

V usage is TRBV18 and J usage is TRBJ2-7, with 8 bases identical to TRBD2. Per germline, CDR1 KGHSH and CDR2 LQKENI. V was clipped by 3 bases and J by 6 bases; unmatched bases: 10. The CDR3 is 15 residues long. The CDR3 DNA follows: TGTGCCAGCTCACCCGGGATGGTAGCGGGGCGCGAGCAGTACTTC. This codes for CASSPGMVAGREQYF.

The J gene is TRBJ1-5, the V gene TRBV6-6, with D unclear. Germline V gives CDR1 MNHNY, CDR2 SVGAGI (reference sequence). This CDR3 is 12 amino acids long. V was trimmed by 5 bases and J by 4 bases, leaving 6 bases between them. The CDR3 here is CASSNGNQPQHF. The DNA for the CDR3 is TGTGCCAGCAGTAACGGTAATCAGCCCCAGCATTTT.